The rows below give T cell receptor beta chains drawn from one sample of a study of blood T cell repertoires in COVID-19. Sequenced by immunoSEQ multiplex PCR; TCRdb stores in-frame clones only, minus some. Counted here are roughly 88,000 clones, around nine tenths occurring once; the ten biggest clones make up about 18%. Material: peripheral blood. The source is a woman in her sixties or seventies with COVID-19, enrolled during active disease. Both conserved end residues are part of each CDR3. A D gene is named only where the DNA matches it firmly. Clone size is given for some rows only: seen once, a few or many times, or a class if the clone is expanded.

abundance	j_gene	d_gene	v_gene	CDR3aa	CDR3nt
NA	TRBJ2-1	TRBD2	TRBV6-2/TRBV6-3	CASSTGTSGYNEQFF	TGTGCCAGCAGTACCGGGACTAGCGGCTACAATGAGCAGTTCTTC
NA	TRBJ2-5	NA	TRBV5-6	CASSLGRPSGTQYF	TGTGCCAGCAGCTTGGGACGGCCTTCAGGGACCCAGTACTTC
NA	TRBJ1-2	TRBD1	TRBV3-1/TRBV3-2	CASSQPEGASGYTF	TGTGCCAGCAGCCAACCGGAGGGGGCAAGTGGCTACACCTTC
NA	TRBJ2-7	TRBD2	TRBV7-2	CASSYTSGGTYEQYF	TGTGCCAGCAGCTATACTAGCGGGGGAACCTACGAGCAGTACTTC
NA	TRBJ1-5	NA	TRBV7-2	CASSLGGQPQHF	TGTGCCAGCAGCTTGGGAGGCCAGCCCCAGCATTTT
NA	TRBJ1-1	TRBD1	TRBV6-2/TRBV6-3	CASSWTGNTEAFF	TGTGCCAGCAGTTGGACAGGGAACACTGAAGCTTTCTTT
NA	TRBJ1-2	NA	TRBV4-2	CASSQGGEHGYGYTF	TGTGCCAGCAGCCAAGGCGGGGAGCACGGCTATGGCTACACCTTC
once	TRBJ1-3	NA	TRBV23-1	CASSQSSRGGRNTIYF	TGCGCCAGCAGTCAATCGTCCAGGGGCGGGAGGAACACCATATATTTT
NA	TRBJ2-1	TRBD2	TRBV12-5	CASGLTGTSGGVYEQFF	TGTGCTAGTGGTTTGACCGGGACTAGCGGGGGGGTATATGAGCAGTTCTTC
NA	TRBJ1-2	NA	TRBV27	CASSLTPGDGYTF	TGTGCCAGCAGTTTAACCCCAGGGGATGGCTACACCTTC
NA	TRBJ1-2	NA	TRBV5-5	CASSLEPGDTYGYTF	TGTGCCAGCAGCTTGGAGCCGGGAGACACTTATGGCTACACCTTC
NA	TRBJ2-7	NA	TRBV18	CASSSYKTGVSYEQYF	TGTGCCAGCTCATCATACAAGACAGGAGTCTCCTACGAGCAGTACTTC
NA	TRBJ1-1	TRBD1	TRBV3-1/TRBV3-2	CASRRWTGNTEAFF	TGTGCCAGCAGACGTTGGACAGGGAACACTGAAGCTTTCTTT
NA	TRBJ1-6	NA	TRBV27	CASSYFASPLHF	TGTGCCAGCAGCTACTTCGCTTCACCCCTCCACTTT
NA	TRBJ2-3	NA	TRBV10-3	CAISESGLYHTDTQYF	TGTGCCATCAGTGAGTCTGGGCTATACCACACAGATACGCAGTATTTT
medium-sized	TRBJ2-7	TRBD1	TRBV11-2	CASSLDRGTYEQYF	TGTGCCAGCAGCTTAGACAGGGGGACCTACGAGCAGTACTTC
NA	TRBJ2-5	NA	TRBV5-1	CASSLGTGSETQYF	TGCGCCAGCAGCTTGGGAACAGGATCAGAGACCCAGTACTTC
NA	TRBJ2-1	NA	TRBV7-9	CASSPLFDEQFF	TGTGCCAGCAGCCCTCTTTTTGATGAGCAGTTCTTC
NA	TRBJ1-2	NA	TRBV5-6	CASSPPRGGYTF	TGTGCCAGCAGCCCGCCGCGGGGGGGCTACACCTTC
few	TRBJ1-1	NA	TRBV6-5	CASRTLGGGNTEAFF	TGTGCCAGCAGAACTTTGGGCGGGGGGAACACTGAAGCTTTCTTT
NA	TRBJ1-5	NA	TRBV28	CASIGGGHQPQHF	TGTGCCAGCATCGGAGGAGGACATCAGCCCCAGCATTTT
once	TRBJ1-2	TRBD1	TRBV4-2	CASSQPAAGGADYGYTF	TGTGCCAGCAGCCAACCTGCAGCAGGGGGCGCCGACTATGGCTACACCTTC
NA	TRBJ2-1	TRBD2	TRBV2	CASRSSPGLVANYNEQFF	TGTGCCAGCAGGAGCAGTCCGGGACTAGTCGCCAATTACAATGAGCAGTTCTTC
NA	TRBJ2-5	NA	TRBV11-3	CASSLARAETQYF	TGTGCCAGCAGCTTAGCCAGGGCAGAGACCCAGTACTTC
NA	TRBJ1-4	NA	TRBV5-6	CASNLQGANEKLFF	TGTGCCAGCAACCTACAGGGAGCTAATGAAAAACTGTTTTTT
NA	TRBJ2-1	TRBD2	TRBV30	CAWSVRSGGANEQFF	TGTGCCTGGAGTGTACGTAGCGGGGGGGCCAATGAGCAGTTCTTC
NA	TRBJ1-4	NA	TRBV30	CAWSQGGFEKLFF	TGTGCCTGGAGCCAAGGGGGTTTTGAAAAACTGTTTTTT
few	TRBJ2-7	NA	TRBV18	CASSPPGGFSSYEQYF	TGTGCCAGCTCACCACCGGGGGGTTTCAGCTCCTACGAGCAGTACTTC
NA	TRBJ1-4	NA	TRBV18	CASSPGTANEKLFF	TGTGCCAGCTCACCGGGGACTGCTAATGAAAAACTGTTTTTT
NA	TRBJ2-3	TRBD2	TRBV24-1	CATSDWASGGPTDTQYF	TGTGCCACCAGTGATTGGGCCAGCGGGGGGCCCACAGATACGCAGTATTTT
NA	TRBJ2-1	NA	TRBV30	CAWSVNGGIYNEQFF	TGTGCCTGGAGTGTAAACGGGGGAATCTACAATGAGCAGTTCTTC
NA	TRBJ2-3	NA	TRBV30	CAWSLADTQYF	TGTGCCTGGAGCCTCGCGGATACGCAGTATTTT
NA	TRBJ1-6	TRBD1	TRBV6-5	CASSWDSYNSPLHF	TGTGCCAGCAGTTGGGACAGCTATAATTCACCCCTCCACTTT
once	TRBJ1-1	NA	TRBV30	CAWSLNTEAFF	TGTGCCTGGAGTTTAAACACTGAAGCTTTCTTT
few	TRBJ1-5	NA	TRBV7-3	CASSRYIFGPQHF	TGTGCCAGCAGCCGTTACATCTTTGGTCCCCAGCATTTT
NA	TRBJ1-2	TRBD1	TRBV12-5	CASGSPDRDRGYTF	TGTGCTAGTGGTTCCCCGGACAGGGATCGTGGCTACACCTTC
NA	TRBJ1-4	NA	TRBV4-2	CASSRGATNEKLFF	TGTGCCAGCAGCCGGGGGGCAACTAATGAAAAACTGTTTTTT
NA	TRBJ2-1	TRBD2	TRBV6-6	CASSISGETNWNEQFF	TGTGCCAGCAGTATTAGCGGGGAAACCAATTGGAATGAGCAGTTCTTC
NA	TRBJ2-7	TRBD1	TRBV3-1/TRBV3-2	CASSQEGAGQGGYEQYF	TGTGCCAGCAGCCAAGAAGGTGCGGGACAGGGGGGTTACGAGCAGTACTTC
NA	TRBJ2-5	NA	TRBV7-9	CASSTGFLETQYF	TGTGCCAGCAGCACAGGGTTTCTCGAGACCCAGTACTTC
once	TRBJ2-3	NA	TRBV30	CAWSVLVSTDTQYF	TGTGCCTGGAGTGTACTTGTTTCCACAGATACGCAGTATTTT
NA	TRBJ1-6	NA	TRBV6-2/TRBV6-3	CASSLWDTNNSPLHF	TGTGCCAGCAGCCTCTGGGACACCAATAATTCACCCCTCCACTTT